This T cell receptor beta chain was captured in a study of regulatory T cells in long-lasting Graves disease. Study conclusions and caveats: A limited number of samples was an acknowledged limitation. Favored gene segments in persistent disease were TRBV28, TRBJ1-2 and TRBJ2-5.

Time point reported: newly diagnosed GD, antithyroid drugs for less than 3 months. Scientists built the TCR library using RNA that was extracted from PBMCs. For TCR beta, libraries came from iRepertoire HTBI primers and Arm-PCR of CDR3 regions. TCRdb called the multiplex PCR reads again in MiXCR, with one record for every CDR3 protein. In the table there are fewer than 650,000 distinct CDR3 sequences, about 16% of which are singletons. Germline V CDR1 and CDR2: SNHLY, FYNNEI. The CDR3 totals 15 residues. The V end was cut by 5 bases, the J end by 2 bases, with 14 bases between. This clonotype was counted at least ten times. Antigen specificity is unknown. The data were also submitted as part of a second study, on T cells in Graves' hyperthyroidism and ophthalmopathy. This second study says: Carried out on the TCR CDR3, a first-round RT-PCR used the HTBI primer set. Most clonotypes that expanded in the thyroid above 0.001 also showed up in blood.

Specimen: peripheral blood mononuclear cells (PBMCs), collected at new diagnosis, from a patient treated with antithyroid drugs. The receptor comes from a man aged 18 to 35 with Graves disease. The gene calls are TRBV2 and TRBJ2-3; no clear D gene. CDR3 DNA: TGTGCCAGCAGTCTGACACTCGCAGCCACAGATACGCAGTATTTT. Encoded protein: CASSLTLAATDTQYF.